Described below is a single TCR beta chain sequence and its context. Its antigen remains unknown. The sample comes from a study of T cell responses to AZD1222 COVID-19 vaccine. Notes on the study in general: Spike as a whole was targeted by vaccine-associated CD4 TCRs, dominant at 160-218 and 743-854. Reports indicate that nearly half of spike-specific TCRs are directed at unmutated variant regions.

V was trimmed by 2 bases and J by 5 bases, leaving 7 bases between them. Per germline, CDR1 SNHLY and CDR2 FYNNEI. This CDR3 spans 14 amino acids. Libraries were prepared by immunoSEQ multiplex PCR; TCRdb keeps only in-frame clonotypes and omits some of them. The table records more than 60,000 clones, around 83% of them present only once. The sequencing used peripheral blood, collected on day 0 of AZD1222 vaccination. The rearrangement links TRBV2 to TRBJ1-6; D gene uncertain. The receptor was derived from an adult in good health. The DNA for the CDR3 is TGTGCCAGCAGTGAACAGGCCAATAATTCACCCCTCCACTTT. The encoded protein is CASSEQANNSPLHF.